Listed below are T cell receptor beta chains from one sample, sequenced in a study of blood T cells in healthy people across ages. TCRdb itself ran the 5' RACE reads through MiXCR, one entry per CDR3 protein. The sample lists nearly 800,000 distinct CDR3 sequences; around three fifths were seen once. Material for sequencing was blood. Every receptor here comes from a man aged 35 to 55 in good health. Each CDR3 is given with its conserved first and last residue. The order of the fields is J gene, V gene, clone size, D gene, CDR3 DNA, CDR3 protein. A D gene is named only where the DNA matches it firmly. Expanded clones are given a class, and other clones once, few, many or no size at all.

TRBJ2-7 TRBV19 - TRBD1 TGTGCCAGTAGTAAAATCGGGACAGGTCGGGGGTACGAGCAGTACTTC CASSKIGTGRGYEQYF
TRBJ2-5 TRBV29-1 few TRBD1 TGCAGCGAAGAGACAGGGGAGACCCAGTACTTC CSEETGETQYF
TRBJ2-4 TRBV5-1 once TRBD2 TGCGCCAGCAGCCACCCCTCGGGAGGGAGCCCGGCTCAGTACTTC CASSHPSGGSPAQYF
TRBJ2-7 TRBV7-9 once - TGTGCCAGCAGCATATTAAGTTACGAGCAGTACTTC CASSILSYEQYF
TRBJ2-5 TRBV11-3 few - TGTGCCAGCAGCACCTCCTCCCTAGAGACCCAGTACTTC CASSTSSLETQYF
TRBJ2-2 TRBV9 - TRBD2 TGTGCCAGCAGCCTACGGACTAGCGGGGTGAGCACCGGGGAGCTGTTTTTT CASSLRTSGVSTGELFF
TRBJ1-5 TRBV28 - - TGTGCCAGCACCCTCTTTTTTCGTCAGCCCCAGCATTTT CASTLFFRQPQHF
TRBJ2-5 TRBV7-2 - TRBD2 TGTGCCAGCAGCTCCCAAACTAGCGAGGTGGAGACCCAGTACTTC CASSSQTSEVETQYF
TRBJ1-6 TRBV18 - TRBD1 TGTGCCAGCTCCCAATCACAGGGGGATTATAATTCACCCCTCCACTTT CASSQSQGDYNSPLHF
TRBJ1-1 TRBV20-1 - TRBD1 TGCAGTGCTAGGACAGGGGTCCGCGGGGCTTTCTTT CSARTGVRGAFF
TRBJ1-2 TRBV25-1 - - TGTGCCAGCAGTGCCCCTCGAGTTGCAGGATTTTATGGCTACACCTTC CASSAPRVAGFYGYTF
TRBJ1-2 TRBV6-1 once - TGTGCCAGCAGTCCCGGGGTGGGGGCAGTTCATTTGGATGGCTACACCTTC CASSPGVGAVHLDGYTF
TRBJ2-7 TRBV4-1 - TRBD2 TGCGCCAGCAGCCTAAGCAGGACTAGCATCGACTACGAGCAGTACTTC CASSLSRTSIDYEQYF
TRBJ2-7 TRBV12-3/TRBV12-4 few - TGTGCCAGCAGTAGAGCACAGGGAAGGTCCTACGAGCAGTACTTC CASSRAQGRSYEQYF
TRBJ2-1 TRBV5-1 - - TGCGCCAGCAGCTTGACGTTCGACGGCTACAATGAGCAGTTCTTC CASSLTFDGYNEQFF
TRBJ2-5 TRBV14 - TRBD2 TGTGCCAGCAGCCAAGTCGGGGGGGCGGAGACCCAGTACTTC CASSQVGGAETQYF
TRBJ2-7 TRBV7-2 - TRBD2 TGTGCCAGCAGCTTAGATGCTAGCGGGATCTCCTACGAGCAGTACTTC CASSLDASGISYEQYF
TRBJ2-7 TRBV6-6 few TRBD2 TGTGCCAGCACTTACGGGACTAGTTCCGAGCAGTACTTC CASTYGTSSEQYF
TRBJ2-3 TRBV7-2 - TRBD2 TGTGCCAGCAGCTTGGGGAGGGGTTGGATCCGGGCAGATACGCAGTATTTT CASSLGRGWIRADTQYF
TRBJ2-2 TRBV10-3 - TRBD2 TGTGCCATCAGTACCGGACTAGCGGGAGGGCGAGGCACCGGGGAGCTGTTTTTT CAISTGLAGGRGTGELFF
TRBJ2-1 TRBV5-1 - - TGCGCCAGCAGCGTTGACGACGGGGATGAGCAGTTCTTC CASSVDDGDEQFF
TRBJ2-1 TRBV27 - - TGTGCCAGCGCCCTGGGCGGGAATGAGCAGTTCTTC CASALGGNEQFF
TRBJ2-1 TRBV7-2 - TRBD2 TGTGCCAGCAGTTTGGCGGGAGGGACCTACAATGAGCAGTTCTTC CASSLAGGTYNEQFF
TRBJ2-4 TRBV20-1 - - TGCAGTGCTCCCCGGCGGGGTGGGAATGCCAAAAACATTCAGTACTTC CSAPRRGGNAKNIQYF
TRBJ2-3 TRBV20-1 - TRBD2 TGCAGTGCTAGTCTTACGGGGGGTGGCACAGATACGCAGTATTTT CSASLTGGGTDTQYF
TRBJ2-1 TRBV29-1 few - TGCAGCGTCCCCACCCCAGCGAGCAATGAGCAGTTCTTC CSVPTPASNEQFF
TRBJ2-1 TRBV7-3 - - TGTGCCAGCAGCTTGACAGAGTCAGGGCATCATGAGCAGTTCTTC CASSLTESGHHEQFF
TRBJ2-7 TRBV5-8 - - TGTGCCAGCAGCCCGCCGCCCCGGGACTTCATCTACGAGCAGTACTTC CASSPPPRDFIYEQYF
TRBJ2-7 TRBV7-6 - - TGTGCCAGCAGCGTTGGCACAATATACGAGCAGTACTTC CASSVGTIYEQYF
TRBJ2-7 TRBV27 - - TGTGCCAGCAGTTCCGGGACTGGAGAGCAGTACTTC CASSSGTGEQYF
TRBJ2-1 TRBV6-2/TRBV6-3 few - TGTGCCAGCAGTGACTCAGATGAGCAGTTCTTC CASSDSDEQFF